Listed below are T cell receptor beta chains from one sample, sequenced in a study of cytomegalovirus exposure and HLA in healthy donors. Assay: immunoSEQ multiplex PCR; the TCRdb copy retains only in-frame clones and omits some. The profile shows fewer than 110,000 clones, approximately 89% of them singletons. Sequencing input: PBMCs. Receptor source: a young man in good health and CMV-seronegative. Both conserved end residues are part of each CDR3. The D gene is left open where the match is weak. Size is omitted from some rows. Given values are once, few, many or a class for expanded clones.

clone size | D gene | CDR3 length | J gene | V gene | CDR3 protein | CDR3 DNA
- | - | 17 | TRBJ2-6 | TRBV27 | CASSLFGSSSGANVLTF | TGTGCCAGCAGTTTATTCGGGAGTAGCTCTGGGGCCAACGTCCTGACTTTC
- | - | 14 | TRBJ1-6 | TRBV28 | CASSLGSQALPLHF | TGTGCCAGCAGTTTAGGGAGCCAGGCCCTCCCCCTCCACTTT
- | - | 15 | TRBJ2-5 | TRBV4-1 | CASSQEASGQETQYF | TGCGCCAGCAGCCAAGAAGCATCAGGCCAAGAGACCCAGTACTTC
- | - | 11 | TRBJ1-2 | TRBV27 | CASKGLYGYTF | TGTGCCAGCAAGGGACTCTATGGCTACACCTTC
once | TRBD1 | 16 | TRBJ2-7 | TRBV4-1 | CASSQGYRGVMDEQYF | TGCGCCAGCAGCCAAGGTTACAGGGGGGTCATGGACGAGCAGTACTTC
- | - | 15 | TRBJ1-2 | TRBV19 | CASSITGDPNYGYTF | TGTGCCAGTAGTATCACAGGAGATCCTAACTATGGCTACACCTTC
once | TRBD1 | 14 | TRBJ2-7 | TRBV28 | CASSRRTGGYEQYF | TGTGCCAGCAGCCGGAGGACAGGGGGCTACGAGCAGTACTTC
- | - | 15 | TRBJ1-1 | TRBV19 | CASTETGLWDTEAFF | TGTGCCAGTACGGAAACAGGGTTGTGGGACACTGAAGCTTTCTTT
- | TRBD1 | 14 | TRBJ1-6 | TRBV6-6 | CASSYRGGKSPLHF | TGTGCCAGCAGTTACCGAGGGGGCAAGTCACCCCTCCACTTT
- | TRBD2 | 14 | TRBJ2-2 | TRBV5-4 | CASSLGGDTGELFF | TGTGCCAGCAGTCTTGGGGGGGACACCGGGGAGCTGTTTTTT
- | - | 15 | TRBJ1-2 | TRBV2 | CASSEAHRGLRGYTF | TGTGCCAGCAGTGAAGCGCATCGAGGGTTGCGTGGCTACACCTTC
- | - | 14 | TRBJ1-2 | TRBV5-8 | CASSFRDNPYGYTF | TGTGCCAGCAGCTTCCGGGACAACCCCTATGGCTACACCTTC
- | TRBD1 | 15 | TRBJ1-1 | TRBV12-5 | CASARTGEQNTEAFF | TGTGCTAGTGCCCGGACAGGGGAACAGAACACTGAAGCTTTCTTT
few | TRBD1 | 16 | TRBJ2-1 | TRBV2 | CASSDRGIRSYNEQFF | TGTGCCAGCAGTGACAGGGGGATCCGCTCCTACAATGAGCAGTTCTTC